What follows describes a single T cell receptor (beta chain). This sample is part of a study of blood T cell repertoires in COVID-19. In the study overall: Material from acute and convalescent COVID-19 was sourced from the United States, Italy and Spain.

The germline gives CDR1 KGHSH, CDR2 LQKENI. The CDR3 is 14 amino acids. The V and J ends lost 1 base and 0 bases respectively, with 4 bases between them. This table comes from immunoSEQ multiplex PCR, and its TCRdb copy is limited to in-frame clones, with some not included. This table holds 110,000 or so clones, roughly 85% found once. V is TRBV18 and J is TRBJ1-3, with D unresolved. The TCR was taken from a middle-aged man with acute or convalescent COVID-19. Material for sequencing was peripheral blood. CDR3 amino acids: CASSPQSSGNTIYF. Written as DNA, the CDR3 is TGTGCCAGCTCACCACAGAGCTCTGGAAACACCATATATTTT.